The following is a T cell receptor beta chain sequence with its context. This entry is derived from a study of blood T cell repertoires in COVID-19. Background on the study: Collection of acute and convalescent COVID-19 samples took place in the United States, Italy and Spain. T cells, B-cell-depleted T cells, or PBMCs provided the cDNA or gDNA that served as material.

Original data processing: Reference gene primer amplification gave estimated nucleated cell counts. Clones were read by immunoSEQ multiplex PCR, and TCRdb kept only the in-frame ones, dropping some. The V and J calls and clone size were taken over from that table, and D and trimming were inferred from the DNA. The sample includes around 80,000 clones, approximately 81% of them seen just once. The CDR3 extends over 14 amino acids. Trimming cost V 2 bases and J 8 bases, with 13 bases left between them. Per germline, CDR1 MNHEY and CDR2 SMNVEV (reference sequence). The chain recombines TRBV27 with TRBJ2-1; TRBD2 is a possible D gene (5 bases). The TCR comes from a woman over 75 with acute or convalescent COVID-19. What was sequenced was peripheral blood. This chain's CDR3 is CASSLKRGSDEQFF. Here the CDR3 DNA reads TGTGCCAGCAGTTTAAAACGGGGTAGCGATGAGCAGTTCTTC.